Listed below are T cell receptor beta chains from one sample, sequenced in a study of T-cell memory formation after mild COVID-19. TCRdb processed the 5' RACE reads anew with MiXCR; each CDR3 protein has one entry. The data show 450,000 to 650,000 distinct CDR3 sequences, about 22% seen once. The sample was PBMCs or a T cell subset sorted from them (not recorded which). The receptor set was obtained from an adult woman who had mild COVID-19 (a few samples of this study predate the infection). Cell type and time point are not known. CDR3s include the opening cysteine and the closing phenylalanine or tryptophan. D genes are given only for firm matches. Clone size is not always given. Where it is, it says once, few, many or a class for expanded clones.

v_call	d_call	j_call	clone_size	cdr3_nt	cdr3_aa
TRBV11-2	NA	TRBJ1-1	NA	TGTGCCAGCAGCTCCGACGGGGGCGGATACACTGAAGCTTTCTTT	CASSSDGGGYTEAFF
TRBV20-1	TRBD2	TRBJ2-2	NA	TGCAGTGCCGGGCTAGCGGGAGGAGGGGCCGGGGAGCTGTTTTTT	CSAGLAGGGAGELFF
TRBV7-9	TRBD1	TRBJ2-2	NA	TGTGCCAGCAGCTTACCGGGACAGGGGGCGCCTGACACCGGGGAGCTGTTTTTT	CASSLPGQGAPDTGELFF
TRBV5-1	NA	TRBJ2-5	few	TGCGCCAGCAGCTATTCCCCGGCAGGCAAGACCCAGTACTTC	CASSYSPAGKTQYF
TRBV5-1	NA	TRBJ1-2	NA	TGCGCCAGCAGCCAAGACGGGGGCCCATATGGCTACACCTTC	CASSQDGGPYGYTF
TRBV27	NA	TRBJ1-2	few	TGTGCCAGCAGTTCATATAACAGAATCTATGGCTACACCTTC	CASSSYNRIYGYTF
TRBV6-5	TRBD1	TRBJ1-5	few	TGTGCCAGCAGAAGGGACAGGATGAGCAATCAGCCCCAGCATTTT	CASRRDRMSNQPQHF
TRBV18	NA	TRBJ1-6	few	TGTGCCAGCTCACCACGACGGGCGATACAGGATTCACCCCTCCACTTT	CASSPRRAIQDSPLHF
TRBV7-6	NA	TRBJ2-5	NA	TGTGCCAGCAGCCGAACAGTAGGCCAAGAGACCCAGTACTTC	CASSRTVGQETQYF
TRBV7-3	NA	TRBJ1-1	few	TGTGCCAGCGGAATCGGGGGTCCAGCTTTCTTT	CASGIGGPAFF
TRBV4-2	TRBD2	TRBJ2-7	few	TGTGCCAGCAGCCAAGAAGTACTAGCGGGAGGGGTATACGAGCAGTACTTC	CASSQEVLAGGVYEQYF
TRBV24-1	TRBD1	TRBJ2-1	few	TGTGCCACCAGTGCAGGGGGCCATGAGCAGTTCTTC	CATSAGGHEQFF
TRBV20-1	TRBD1	TRBJ1-4	NA	TGCAGTGCCCGAGGGGCGACAGGGTCCAATGAAAAACTGTTTTTT	CSARGATGSNEKLFF
TRBV29-1	NA	TRBJ2-7	few	TGCAGCGTTGAAGAAGGATTGCCAGGCCCTGACTACGAGCAGTACTTC	CSVEEGLPGPDYEQYF
TRBV7-8	NA	TRBJ1-1	few	TGTGCCAGCAGCTTAGCAGCAGTAGACCCGATCACTGAAGCTTTCTTT	CASSLAAVDPITEAFF
TRBV7-9	TRBD1	TRBJ1-6	NA	TGTGCCAGCAGCATTCGCAGTCAGGACAGGGTGGATTCACCCCTCCACTTT	CASSIRSQDRVDSPLHF
TRBV5-6	NA	TRBJ2-5	few	TGTGCCAGCAGCGGACAACGTGCTGCCCCGGCTCAAGAGACCCAGTACTTC	CASSGQRAAPAQETQYF
TRBV27	NA	TRBJ2-7	NA	TGTGCCAGCAGAATATTGACGGATACCTACGAGCAGTACTTC	CASRILTDTYEQYF
TRBV2	TRBD2	TRBJ2-3	NA	TGTGCCAGCACCCCCAGTCGAGCGGGGGGCACAGATACGCAGTATTTT	CASTPSRAGGTDTQYF
TRBV5-1	NA	TRBJ2-1	NA	TGCGCCAGCAGCTTGGCGGGGCCACCCAATGAGCAGTTCTTC	CASSLAGPPNEQFF
TRBV6-5	NA	TRBJ2-2	once	TGTGCCAGCAGTCGACCGAAACGGGCCGCCTTGAACACCGGGGAGCTGTTTTTT	CASSRPKRAALNTGELFF
TRBV5-1	NA	TRBJ2-1	many	TGCGCCAGCAGCCCCGATTGGGGCAATGAGCAGTTCTTC	CASSPDWGNEQFF
TRBV5-1	TRBD1	TRBJ1-2	NA	TGCGCCAGCAGCTTGGCGTCAGGGGGCGGCTACACCTTC	CASSLASGGGYTF
TRBV9	TRBD2	TRBJ2-2	few	TGTGCCAGCAGCGGGACTAGCGGGACCACCGGGGAGCTGTTTTTT	CASSGTSGTTGELFF
TRBV12-3/TRBV12-4	NA	TRBJ2-2	NA	TGTGCCAGCAGTTTAGCGGGAGCTGCCGGGGAGCTGTTTTTT	CASSLAGAAGELFF
TRBV6-6	NA	TRBJ1-2	NA	TGTGCCACATCGGTGGAGATTAACAATGGCTACACCTTC	CATSVEINNGYTF
TRBV6-1	NA	TRBJ1-2	NA	TGTGCCAGCAGTGAACGACAGGTTCTGGGCTACACCTTC	CASSERQVLGYTF
TRBV30	NA	TRBJ1-2	few	TGTGCCTGTCAACAGGGTTTAAACTATGGCTACACCTTC	CACQQGLNYGYTF
TRBV28	TRBD2	TRBJ2-3	NA	TGTGCCAGCACTCTAGGGCAGGCCGGGGGGAATACGCAGTATTTT	CASTLGQAGGNTQYF
TRBV2	TRBD1	TRBJ2-7	NA	TGTGCCAGCATATGGACAGGTTTCTACGAGCAGTACTTC	CASIWTGFYEQYF
TRBV4-2	NA	TRBJ1-4	NA	TGTGCCAGCAGCCAGGAGAAACAGGGATTAAATGAAAAACTGTTTTTT	CASSQEKQGLNEKLFF
TRBV7-2	TRBD2	TRBJ2-1	few	TGTGCCAGCAGCTTAGTGGGAGCGGGGTACTACAATGAGCAGTTCTTC	CASSLVGAGYYNEQFF
TRBV15	TRBD1	TRBJ2-3	few	TGTGCCACCAGCAGAGACCCCGGGACAGGGGAAAGCACAGATACGCAGTATTTT	CATSRDPGTGESTDTQYF
TRBV10-3	NA	TRBJ2-6	NA	TGTGCCGCCAGGGGGGGCTCTGGGGCCAACGTCCTGACTTTC	CAARGGSGANVLTF
TRBV12-3/TRBV12-4	NA	TRBJ2-4	NA	TGTGCCAGCAGTTTGGGCAGCCTAGCCAAAAACATTCAGTACTTC	CASSLGSLAKNIQYF
TRBV4-2	NA	TRBJ1-2	few	TGTGCCAGCAGCCAAGATTCCCTCGGGGGGCGGTATGGCTACACCTTC	CASSQDSLGGRYGYTF
TRBV5-1	TRBD2	TRBJ2-1	once	TGCGCCAGCACGCTGGGGGTAGCGGGAGGTATTCGTGAGCAGTTCTTC	CASTLGVAGGIREQFF
TRBV6-5	TRBD2	TRBJ2-7	NA	TGTGCCAGCACCTCCGGGACTAGCGGGAAGGGGGAGCAGTACTTC	CASTSGTSGKGEQYF
TRBV7-2	TRBD2	TRBJ2-1	NA	TGTGCCAGCAGCTTTTGGGGCCTGAGCGGGGGCAATGAGCAGTTCTTC	CASSFWGLSGGNEQFF
TRBV7-9	NA	TRBJ2-7	NA	TGTGCCAGCGTCTGCAGCGCGAACTACGAGCAGTACTTC	CASVCSANYEQYF
TRBV24-1	NA	TRBJ2-1	few	TGTGCCACCAGTGATTTGCGCTTCGGAGACAATGAGCAGTTCTTC	CATSDLRFGDNEQFF
TRBV7-9	TRBD2	TRBJ2-5	few	TGTGCCAGCAGCGAGCGGGGGCAAGAGACCCAGTACTTC	CASSERGQETQYF
TRBV5-1	TRBD1	TRBJ1-2	few	TGCGCCAGCAGCTTGTGGGCGAGCAGGGGGAATAACTATGGCTACACCTTC	CASSLWASRGNNYGYTF
TRBV7-9	NA	TRBJ1-1	NA	TGTGCCAGCAGCTTCCCGTCCTTTCCTGCGGAAGTTGAAGCTTTCTTT	CASSFPSFPAEVEAFF
TRBV6-5	NA	TRBJ1-1	few	TGTGCCAGCAACAAGCCGGGAGGCACTGAAGCTTTCTTT	CASNKPGGTEAFF
TRBV4-2	NA	TRBJ2-7	NA	TGTGCCAGCAGCCCGCGGGACGGAGCCTACGAGCAGTACTTC	CASSPRDGAYEQYF
TRBV20-1	TRBD1	TRBJ1-1	NA	TGCAGTGCTTCCCGGGACAGGAACACTGAAGCTTTCTTT	CSASRDRNTEAFF
TRBV29-1	TRBD1	TRBJ2-7	NA	TGCAGCGTTTACGGGACAGGGGGCGAGCAGTACTTC	CSVYGTGGEQYF
TRBV12-3/TRBV12-4	TRBD2	TRBJ2-1	few	TGTGCCAGCAGCGAGGAGACTAGCGGGGGGTATGAGCAGTTCTTC	CASSEETSGGYEQFF
TRBV7-9	TRBD1	TRBJ1-5	few	TGTGCCAGCAGCTTAAACCCGGGACAGGGATACAATCAGCCCCAGCATTTT	CASSLNPGQGYNQPQHF
TRBV24-1	NA	TRBJ1-6	NA	TGTGCCACCAGCAAGGGGATTAATTCACCCCTCCACTTT	CATSKGINSPLHF
TRBV20-1	TRBD1	TRBJ2-7	NA	TGCAGTGCCCGACAGGGTCGAACATCCTACGAGCAGTACTTC	CSARQGRTSYEQYF
TRBV7-8	NA	TRBJ2-7	NA	TGTGCCAGCAGCCTGGAGAGGGCTATCTCTCACGAGCAGTACTTC	CASSLERAISHEQYF